This T cell receptor beta chain was found in a study of blood T cell repertoires in COVID-19. For the study at large: Recovered participants had two consecutive negative NP/OP PCR tests, healthcare professional clearance, or symptom resolution. Acute and convalescent COVID-19 specimens originated in the United States, Italy and Spain. Nucleic acid was either cDNA or gDNA, and it came from T cells, B-cell-depleted T cells, or PBMCs.

Clones were read by immunoSEQ multiplex PCR, and TCRdb kept only the in-frame ones, dropping some. This table has about 210,000 clones, roughly 87% appearing once. Participant age was 18 to 89 years, and participants resided in about two dozen US areas. Germline CDR1 reads SGHVS; CDR2 reads FNYEAQ. CDR3 size: 19 residues. The trim removed 5 bases at V and 4 bases at J, leaving 18 bases unmatched. This chain uses TRBV7-6 with TRBJ2-2; TRBD2 matches at 8 bases. The sample taken for sequencing was PBMCs or T cells enriched from blood (not recorded which). The receptor was isolated from a man aged 25-45 years in a cohort exposed to, infected with or recovered from COVID-19 (not recorded which). The CDR3 is CASSLNTMTSARTTGELFF. The CDR3 DNA is TGTGCCAGCAGCCTAAACACCATGACTAGCGCACGAACCACCGGGGAGCTGTTTTTT.